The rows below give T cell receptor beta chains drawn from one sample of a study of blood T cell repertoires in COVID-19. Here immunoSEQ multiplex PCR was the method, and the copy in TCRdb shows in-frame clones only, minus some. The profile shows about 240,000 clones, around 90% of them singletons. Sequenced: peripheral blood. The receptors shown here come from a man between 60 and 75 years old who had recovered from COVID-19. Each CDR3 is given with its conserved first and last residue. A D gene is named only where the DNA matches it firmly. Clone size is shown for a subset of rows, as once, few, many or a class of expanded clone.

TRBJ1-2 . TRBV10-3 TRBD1 TGTGCCATCAGTGACTGGGCAGACAGGGCGACCTATGGCTACACCTTC CAISDWADRATYGYTF
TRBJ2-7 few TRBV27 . TGTGCCAGCAGCTCCCTTTCAGGGCCCTACGAGCAGTACTTC CASSSLSGPYEQYF
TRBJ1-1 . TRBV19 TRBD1 TGTGCCAGCAAGGACAGGGGGTGGACTGAAGCTTTCTTT CASKDRGWTEAFF
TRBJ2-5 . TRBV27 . TGTGCCAGCAGTTTCTCCTCCTTTGAGACCCAGTACTTC CASSFSSFETQYF
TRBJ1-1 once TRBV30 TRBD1 TGTGCCTGGGCCGGACAGGGGGTATTTAAGAACACTGAAGCTTTCTTT CAWAGQGVFKNTEAFF
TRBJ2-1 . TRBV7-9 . TGTGCCAGCAGCTTAGGTTTCAGGGCGATAGATGAGCAGTTCTTC CASSLGFRAIDEQFF
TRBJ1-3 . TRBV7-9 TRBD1 TGTGCCAGCAGGCGGGACAGGGGCTTCGCAGACACCATATATTTT CASRRDRGFADTIYF
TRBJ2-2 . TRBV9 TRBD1 TGTGCCAGCAGCCCGCAGGGGGCGCGGATAACCGGGGAGCTGTTTTTT CASSPQGARITGELFF
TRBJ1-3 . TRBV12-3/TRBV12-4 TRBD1 TGTGCCAGCAGGGGGACAGGGCCCGTGGGGGTATATTTT CASRGTGPVGVYF
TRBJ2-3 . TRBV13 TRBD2 TGTGCCAGCAGCCCGGGACTGCAGCGGGGGGCGAGCACAGATACGCAGTATTTT CASSPGLQRGASTDTQYF
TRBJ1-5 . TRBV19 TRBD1 TGTGCCAGTAGTATCCCGCGGGACAGGGCGGCCAATCAGCCCCAGCATTTT CASSIPRDRAANQPQHF
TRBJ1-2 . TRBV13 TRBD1 TGTGCCAGCAGCTTAGGGGCAGGGGGCTTCTATGGCTACACCTTC CASSLGAGGFYGYTF
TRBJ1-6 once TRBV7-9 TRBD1 TGTGCCAGCAGCTTGGGGGACAGGGGACGTTCACCCCTCCACTTT CASSLGDRGRSPLHF
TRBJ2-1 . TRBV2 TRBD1 TGTGCCACCAGGACAGGGCCTGAGCAGTTCTTC CATRTGPEQFF
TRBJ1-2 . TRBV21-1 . TGTGCCAGCAGCGGCTATTTTTCGGTAGCAGGGGTAATAGGCTACACCTTC CASSGYFSVAGVIGYTF
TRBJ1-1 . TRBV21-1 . TGTGCCAGCAGCCTTCGGGAAAAGAGGAACACTGAAGCTTTCTTT CASSLREKRNTEAFF
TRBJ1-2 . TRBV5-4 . TGTGCCAGCAGCTTGGTGTCAGGGGCGGATGGCTACACCTTC CASSLVSGADGYTF
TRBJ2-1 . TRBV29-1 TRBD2 TGCAGCGTTTGGGGGGGATCCTACAATGAGCAGTTCTTC CSVWGGSYNEQFF
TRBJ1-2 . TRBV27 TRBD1 TGTGCCAGCGCCTCATTGGGGCAGGGGGCAGGTCACTATGGCTACACCTTC CASASLGQGAGHYGYTF
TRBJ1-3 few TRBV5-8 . TGTGCCAGCAGCTTGGGGCACATCTCTGGAAACACCATATATTTT CASSLGHISGNTIYF
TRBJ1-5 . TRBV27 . TGTGCCAGCAGTCCCCTCGGACATTCCAATCAGCCCCAGCATTTT CASSPLGHSNQPQHF
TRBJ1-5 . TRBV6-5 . TGTGCCAGCAGTTACGTCAGACAGGATCAGCCCCAGCATTTT CASSYVRQDQPQHF
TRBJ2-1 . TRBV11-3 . TGTGCCAGCAGCCCGAACGGAGTTAACCAGTTCTTC CASSPNGVNQFF
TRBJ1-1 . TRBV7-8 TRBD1 TGTGCCAGCAGCTTAGTGGCAGGGGGCCCCGGCACTGAAGCTTTCTTT CASSLVAGGPGTEAFF
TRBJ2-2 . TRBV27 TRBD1 TGTGCCAGCAGTTTGGGACAGGGGGCGACCGGGGAGCTGTTTTTT CASSLGQGATGELFF
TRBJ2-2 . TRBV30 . TGTGCCTGGAGTCCACTAGTTACCACCGGGGAGCTGTTTTTT CAWSPLVTTGELFF
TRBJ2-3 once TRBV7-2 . TGTGCCAGCAGCTTAGTCCTAGCCACAGATACGCAGTATTTT CASSLVLATDTQYF
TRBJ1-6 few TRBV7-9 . TGTGCCAGCAGCTTGGGCAATTCACCCCTCCACTTT CASSLGNSPLHF
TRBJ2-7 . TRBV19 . TGTGCCAGTAGTATACGGAGTTCCTACGGGCAGTACTTC CASSIRSSYGQYF
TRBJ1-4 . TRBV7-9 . TGTGCCAGCAGCCTAACCGGGAGGTTTAATGAAAAACTGTTTTTT CASSLTGRFNEKLFF
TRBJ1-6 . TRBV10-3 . TGTGCCATCGGAGTCGGGTGGGCCCTCCACTTT CAIGVGWALHF
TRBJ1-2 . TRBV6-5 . TGTGCCAGCAGTTACTCGAAGCTAGCTAACTATGGCTACACCTTC CASSYSKLANYGYTF
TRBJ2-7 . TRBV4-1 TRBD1 TGCGCCAGCAGCCAATCTTGGGACAGATTAAACGAGCAGTACTTC CASSQSWDRLNEQYF
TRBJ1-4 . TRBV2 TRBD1 TGTGCCAGCAGTTCCTACGGGACAGAAAATGAAAAACTGTTTTTT CASSSYGTENEKLFF
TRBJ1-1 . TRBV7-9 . TGTGCCAGCAGCTTAGGGGGCGGGATTCCCATGAACACTGAAGCTTTCTTT CASSLGGGIPMNTEAFF
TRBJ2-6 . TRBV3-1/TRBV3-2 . TGTGCCAGCAGCCAAGAGATGTGGGGCACGAGCTCTGGGGCCAACGTCCTGACTTTC CASSQEMWGTSSGANVLTF
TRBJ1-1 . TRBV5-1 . TGCGCCAGCAGCTTGGGGCAGACTCTGGAGAACACTGAAGCTTTCTTT CASSLGQTLENTEAFF
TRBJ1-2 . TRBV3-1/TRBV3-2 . TGTGCCAGCAGCCACCCGGACAGTAACTATGGCTACACCTTC CASSHPDSNYGYTF
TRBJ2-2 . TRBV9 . TGTGCCAGCAGCGGCAGGGGTCTAGGAGCCTCGAACACCGGGGAGCTGTTTTTT CASSGRGLGASNTGELFF
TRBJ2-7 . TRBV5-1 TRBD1 TGCGCCAGCAGCTTGGACGGGACAGCCGCTTACGAGCAGTACTTC CASSLDGTAAYEQYF
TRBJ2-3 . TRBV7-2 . TGTGCCAGCAGCTTCGCGTTTTCGGATACGCAGTATTTT CASSFAFSDTQYF
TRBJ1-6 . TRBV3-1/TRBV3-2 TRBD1 TGTGCCAGCAGCCAAGGACAGGGCATAGGGTCACCCCTCCACTTT CASSQGQGIGSPLHF
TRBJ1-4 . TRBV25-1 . TGTGCCAGCAGTGAAACAGCCCTTGCAACTAATGAAAAACTGTTTTTT CASSETALATNEKLFF
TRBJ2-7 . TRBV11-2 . TGTGCCAGCAGCTTCGACTCAGGGTCAGGTCTCTACGAGCAGTACTTC CASSFDSGSGLYEQYF
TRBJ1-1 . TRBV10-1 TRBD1 TGCGCCAGCAGTGAGGGACAGGCGGCCGGCACTGAAGCTTTCTTT CASSEGQAAGTEAFF
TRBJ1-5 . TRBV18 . TGTGCCAGCTCCCCGTCGGAGACCAATCAGCCCCAGCATTTT CASSPSETNQPQHF
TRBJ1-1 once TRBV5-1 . TGCGCCAGCAGCTTGGTGGGCGGGCCCACTGAAGCTTTCTTT CASSLVGGPTEAFF
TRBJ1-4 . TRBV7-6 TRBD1 TGTGCCAGCAGCCCGTCGACAGGGGGGGCGGCTAATGAAAAACTGTTTTTT CASSPSTGGAANEKLFF
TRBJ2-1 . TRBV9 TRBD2 TGTGCCAGCAGCGTCGGGGGGGCCGCCAATGAGCAGTTCTTC CASSVGGAANEQFF
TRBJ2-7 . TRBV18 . TGTGCCAGCTCACCCCAGGGTGACGAGCAGTACTTC CASSPQGDEQYF
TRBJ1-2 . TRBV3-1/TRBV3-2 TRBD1 TGTGCCAGCAGCCAGGCCTCGTTGACAGGGGTTCATGGCTACACCTTC CASSQASLTGVHGYTF
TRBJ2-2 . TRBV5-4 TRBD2 TGTGCCAGCAGCCCTGGACTAGCAACCGGGGAGCTGTTTTTT CASSPGLATGELFF
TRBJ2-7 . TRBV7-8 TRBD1 TGTGCCAGCAGCTACCTCATCGGGACAGCGCTCCTCGAGCAGTACTTC CASSYLIGTALLEQYF
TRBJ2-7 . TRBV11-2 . TGTGCCAGCAGCTTAGTCGTTTGGTCTGGGGGCAACTACGAGCAGTACTTC CASSLVVWSGGNYEQYF
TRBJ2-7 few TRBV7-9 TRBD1 TGTGCCAGCAGCTCCCGGGGACAGCTGGAATCCTACGAGCAGTACTTC CASSSRGQLESYEQYF
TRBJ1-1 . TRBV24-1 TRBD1 TGTGCCACCACCGCGGGACAGGGGGCGTCTCGCGCTGAAGCTTTCTTT CATTAGQGASRAEAFF
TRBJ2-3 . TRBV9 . TGTGCCAGCTCATTAGCGGTCCAGGGCACAGATACGCAGTATTTT CASSLAVQGTDTQYF
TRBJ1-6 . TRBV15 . TGTGCCACCAGCAGAGATCGGGCAGCGGCAGCCCTCCACTTT CATSRDRAAAALHF
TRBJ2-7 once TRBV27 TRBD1 TGTGCCAGCAGTTTACTGGGACAGTCCTACGAGCAGTACTTC CASSLLGQSYEQYF
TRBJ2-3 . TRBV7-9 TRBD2 TGTGCCAGCAGCTTAGTAGCGGGGGGCGAAGATACGCAGTATTTT CASSLVAGGEDTQYF